Listed below are T cell receptor beta chains from one sample, sequenced in a study of cytomegalovirus exposure and HLA in healthy donors. This table comes from immunoSEQ multiplex PCR, and its TCRdb copy is limited to in-frame clones, with some not included. Of over 90,000 clones listed, 50% to 70% are singletons. Sequences were obtained from PBMCs. These receptors came from a human donor in good health. Each CDR3 is given with its conserved first and last residue. Fields, in order: V gene, J gene, clone size, D gene, CDR3 protein, CDR3 DNA. D genes are given only for firm matches. Size values are once, few and many counts, or a class for expanded clones, and some rows have none.

v_call: TRBV28
j_call: TRBJ1-1
clone_size: NA
d_call: NA
cdr3_aa: CASSIISPRAGNTEAFF
cdr3_nt: TGTGCCAGCAGTATAATTTCTCCTCGGGCGGGGAACACTGAAGCTTTCTTT

v_call: TRBV11-2
j_call: TRBJ2-1
clone_size: once
d_call: NA
cdr3_aa: CASSSLVGTYNEQFF
cdr3_nt: TGTGCCAGCAGCTCCCTTGTCGGGACCTACAATGAGCAGTTCTTC

v_call: TRBV7-7
j_call: TRBJ2-5
clone_size: few
d_call: TRBD2
cdr3_aa: CASSEAGVRAQETQYF
cdr3_nt: TGTGCCAGCAGCGAGGCGGGGGTACGGGCCCAAGAGACCCAGTACTTC

v_call: TRBV12-2
j_call: TRBJ1-5
clone_size: NA
d_call: NA
cdr3_aa: CASGCSNQPQHF
cdr3_nt: TGTGCAAGCGGTTGTAGCAATCAGCCCCAGCATTTT

v_call: TRBV5-5
j_call: TRBJ1-2
clone_size: NA
d_call: NA
cdr3_aa: CASSLTGYYGYTF
cdr3_nt: TGTGCCAGCAGCTTAACAGGCTACTATGGCTACACCTTC

v_call: TRBV27
j_call: TRBJ2-1
clone_size: NA
d_call: TRBD1
cdr3_aa: CASSLLGTGVNEQFF
cdr3_nt: TGTGCCAGCAGTTTATTGGGGACAGGGGTCAATGAGCAGTTCTTC

v_call: TRBV9
j_call: TRBJ2-3
clone_size: NA
d_call: NA
cdr3_aa: CASSAVGTDTQYF
cdr3_nt: TGTGCCAGCAGCGCGGTAGGCACAGATACGCAGTATTTT

v_call: TRBV5-1
j_call: TRBJ2-7
clone_size: NA
d_call: NA
cdr3_aa: CASSLSSSYEQYF
cdr3_nt: TGCGCCAGCAGCTTGTCCAGCTCCTACGAGCAGTACTTC

v_call: TRBV14
j_call: TRBJ1-3
clone_size: NA
d_call: TRBD1
cdr3_aa: CASSPGQASGNTIYF
cdr3_nt: TGTGCCAGCAGCCCCGGACAGGCAAGTGGAAACACCATATATTTT

v_call: TRBV5-4
j_call: TRBJ2-7
clone_size: NA
d_call: NA
cdr3_aa: CASSLGWTGEQYF
cdr3_nt: TGTGCCAGCAGCTTGGGGTGGACTGGCGAGCAGTACTTC

v_call: TRBV28
j_call: TRBJ1-1
clone_size: NA
d_call: TRBD1
cdr3_aa: CASRGRQGAAFF
cdr3_nt: TGTGCCAGCAGAGGCCGACAGGGCGCGGCTTTCTTT

v_call: TRBV28
j_call: TRBJ1-5
clone_size: NA
d_call: TRBD1
cdr3_aa: CASSLRGDRLSNQPQHF
cdr3_nt: TGTGCCAGCAGTTTGAGGGGGGACAGACTTAGCAATCAGCCCCAGCATTTT

v_call: TRBV7-8
j_call: TRBJ2-3
clone_size: NA
d_call: TRBD1
cdr3_aa: CASSPDTGATDTQYF
cdr3_nt: TGTGCCAGCAGCCCCGATACAGGGGCTACAGATACGCAGTATTTT

v_call: TRBV10-3
j_call: TRBJ1-4
clone_size: NA
d_call: NA
cdr3_aa: CAITPQLGEKLFF
cdr3_nt: TGTGCCATCACCCCCCAACTCGGTGAAAAACTGTTTTTT

v_call: TRBV19
j_call: TRBJ2-5
clone_size: NA
d_call: NA
cdr3_aa: CATRPAGVGETQYF
cdr3_nt: TGTGCCACTAGACCTGCAGGGGTTGGAGAGACCCAGTACTTC

v_call: TRBV6-6
j_call: TRBJ2-7
clone_size: NA
d_call: NA
cdr3_aa: CASSYLRAGLYEQYF
cdr3_nt: TGTGCCAGCAGTTACTTGAGGGCTGGTTTGTACGAGCAGTACTTC

v_call: TRBV5-1
j_call: TRBJ2-6
clone_size: few
d_call: NA
cdr3_aa: CASSSQTQGPSSGANVLTF
cdr3_nt: TGCGCCAGCAGCTCGCAGACTCAGGGGCCTTCTTCTGGGGCCAACGTCCTGACTTTC

v_call: TRBV7-9
j_call: TRBJ2-1
clone_size: NA
d_call: TRBD2
cdr3_aa: CASSLELAGGRNEQFF
cdr3_nt: TGTGCCAGCAGCTTAGAACTAGCGGGAGGTAGGAATGAGCAGTTCTTC

v_call: TRBV7-7
j_call: TRBJ1-1
clone_size: few
d_call: NA
cdr3_aa: CASSPWGQGLMNTEAFF
cdr3_nt: TGTGCTAGCAGCCCATGGGGACAAGGTCTCATGAACACTGAAGCTTTCTTT

v_call: TRBV15
j_call: TRBJ2-3
clone_size: NA
d_call: TRBD2
cdr3_aa: CATSRESGRGGYF
cdr3_nt: TGTGCCACCAGCAGAGAGAGCGGGAGGGGAGGGTATTTT

v_call: TRBV7-9
j_call: TRBJ2-1
clone_size: NA
d_call: TRBD1
cdr3_aa: CASSTTGYNEQFF
cdr3_nt: TGTGCCAGCAGCACGACAGGGTACAATGAGCAGTTCTTC

v_call: TRBV11-2
j_call: TRBJ2-1
clone_size: NA
d_call: TRBD1
cdr3_aa: CASSRDRVNEQFF
cdr3_nt: TGTGCCAGCAGCCGGGACAGGGTAAATGAGCAGTTCTTC

v_call: TRBV7-9
j_call: TRBJ2-5
clone_size: NA
d_call: TRBD1
cdr3_aa: CASSLISGPDRGETQYF
cdr3_nt: TGTGCCAGCAGCTTAATAAGCGGTCCCGACAGGGGGGAGACCCAGTACTTC

v_call: TRBV18
j_call: TRBJ1-3
clone_size: NA
d_call: NA
cdr3_aa: CASSPQGGASGNTIYF
cdr3_nt: TGTGCCAGCTCACCCCAAGGCGGAGCCTCTGGAAACACCATATATTTT

v_call: TRBV10-1
j_call: TRBJ2-2
clone_size: NA
d_call: NA
cdr3_aa: CASSESGRFTGELFF
cdr3_nt: TGCGCCAGCAGTGAGTCCGGCAGGTTCACCGGGGAGCTGTTTTTT

v_call: TRBV19
j_call: TRBJ2-7
clone_size: once
d_call: NA
cdr3_aa: CASSHEGVEQYF
cdr3_nt: TGTGCCAGTAGTCACGAAGGGGTCGAGCAGTACTTC

v_call: TRBV9
j_call: TRBJ2-5
clone_size: NA
d_call: TRBD1
cdr3_aa: CASRGTGSETQYF
cdr3_nt: TGTGCCAGCAGGGGGACAGGGTCCGAGACCCAGTACTTC

v_call: TRBV16
j_call: TRBJ2-3
clone_size: few
d_call: TRBD2
cdr3_aa: CASSQLLRGVNRTDTQYF
cdr3_nt: TGTGCCAGCAGCCAACTCTTACGGGGGGTTAACCGCACAGATACGCAGTATTTT

v_call: TRBV19
j_call: TRBJ2-6
clone_size: NA
d_call: NA
cdr3_aa: CASSSGDGANVLTF
cdr3_nt: TGTGCCAGTAGTTCAGGGGATGGGGCCAACGTCCTGACTTTC

v_call: TRBV2
j_call: TRBJ2-7
clone_size: NA
d_call: NA
cdr3_aa: CASTREVVSSYEQYF
cdr3_nt: TGTGCCAGCACCAGGGAGGTGGTTAGCTCCTACGAGCAGTACTTC

v_call: TRBV28
j_call: TRBJ2-5
clone_size: NA
d_call: NA
cdr3_aa: CASSPPYLEGETQYF
cdr3_nt: TGTGCCAGCAGTCCTCCCTATTTGGAGGGGGAGACCCAGTACTTC

v_call: TRBV6-6
j_call: TRBJ2-1
clone_size: few
d_call: TRBD1
cdr3_aa: CASRPYRDRVWNEQFF
cdr3_nt: TGTGCCAGCAGACCATACCGGGACAGGGTTTGGAATGAGCAGTTCTTC

v_call: TRBV7-9
j_call: TRBJ1-3
clone_size: few
d_call: NA
cdr3_aa: CASSLAQPGSGNTIYF
cdr3_nt: TGTGCCAGCAGCTTAGCACAGCCTGGATCTGGAAACACCATATATTTT

v_call: TRBV30
j_call: TRBJ1-2
clone_size: few
d_call: TRBD1
cdr3_aa: CAWSWDRGRYGYTF
cdr3_nt: TGTGCCTGGAGTTGGGACAGGGGGAGATATGGCTACACCTTC

v_call: TRBV18
j_call: TRBJ1-2
clone_size: NA
d_call: NA
cdr3_aa: CASSPNWDIQDYGYTF
cdr3_nt: TGTGCCAGCTCACCTAACTGGGACATCCAGGACTATGGCTACACCTTC

v_call: TRBV10-3
j_call: TRBJ2-7
clone_size: few
d_call: NA
cdr3_aa: CAISEPWPGTYEQYF
cdr3_nt: TGTGCCATCAGTGAACCGTGGCCGGGAACCTACGAGCAGTACTTC

v_call: TRBV5-1
j_call: TRBJ2-1
clone_size: once
d_call: TRBD2
cdr3_aa: CASSSLQRGRYNEQFF
cdr3_nt: TGCGCCAGCAGCTCTCTTCAGCGGGGCCGCTACAATGAGCAGTTCTTC

v_call: TRBV6-1
j_call: TRBJ2-7
clone_size: NA
d_call: NA
cdr3_aa: CASTTSPPYEQYF
cdr3_nt: TGTGCCAGCACAACTAGCCCCCCCTACGAGCAGTACTTC

v_call: TRBV6-1
j_call: TRBJ2-7
clone_size: few
d_call: NA
cdr3_aa: CASSDSGGTEAYEQYF
cdr3_nt: TGTGCCAGCAGTGATTCAGGCGGGACAGAGGCCTACGAGCAGTACTTC

v_call: TRBV19
j_call: TRBJ2-7
clone_size: NA
d_call: NA
cdr3_aa: CASSSRQDYEQYF
cdr3_nt: TGTGCCAGTAGTTCTCGACAGGACTACGAGCAGTACTTC

v_call: TRBV7-2
j_call: TRBJ2-1
clone_size: few
d_call: TRBD2
cdr3_aa: CASSLTGGGLEQFF
cdr3_nt: TGTGCCAGCAGCTTAACGGGAGGGGGGCTTGAGCAGTTCTTC

v_call: TRBV27
j_call: TRBJ1-1
clone_size: NA
d_call: NA
cdr3_aa: CASGRGQLNTEAFF
cdr3_nt: TGTGCCAGCGGCCGGGGACAACTGAACACTGAAGCTTTCTTT

v_call: TRBV10-1
j_call: TRBJ1-1
clone_size: NA
d_call: TRBD1
cdr3_aa: CASSERRQGEAFF
cdr3_nt: TGCGCCAGCAGTGAGAGGCGACAGGGGGAAGCTTTCTTT

v_call: TRBV4-2
j_call: TRBJ1-5
clone_size: NA
d_call: TRBD1
cdr3_aa: CASRGQGANQPQHF
cdr3_nt: TGTGCCAGCAGGGGACAGGGGGCGAATCAGCCCCAGCATTTT

v_call: TRBV28
j_call: TRBJ1-3
clone_size: NA
d_call: TRBD1
cdr3_aa: CASSLVGGENTIYF
cdr3_nt: TGTGCCAGCAGTTTGGTAGGGGGCGAGAACACCATATATTTT

v_call: TRBV6-1
j_call: TRBJ2-2
clone_size: few
d_call: TRBD1
cdr3_aa: CASPTGRGTGELFF
cdr3_nt: TGTGCCAGCCCGACAGGGAGAGGGACCGGGGAGCTGTTTTTT

v_call: TRBV7-9
j_call: TRBJ2-6
clone_size: NA
d_call: NA
cdr3_aa: CASSTFGANVLTF
cdr3_nt: TGTGCCAGCAGTACTTTTGGGGCCAACGTCCTGACTTTC

v_call: TRBV5-8
j_call: TRBJ2-1
clone_size: NA
d_call: NA
cdr3_aa: CASPLSYNEQFF
cdr3_nt: TGTGCCAGCCCTCTAAGTTACAATGAGCAGTTCTTC

v_call: TRBV6-6
j_call: TRBJ2-3
clone_size: NA
d_call: TRBD2
cdr3_aa: CASSHRLAGLSDTQYF
cdr3_nt: TGTGCCAGCAGTCACCGACTAGCGGGATTATCGGATACGCAGTATTTT

v_call: TRBV25-1
j_call: TRBJ1-5
clone_size: NA
d_call: NA
cdr3_aa: CASSDPGSNQPQHF
cdr3_nt: TGTGCCAGCAGTGATCCAGGAAGCAATCAGCCCCAGCATTTT

v_call: TRBV27
j_call: TRBJ2-7
clone_size: NA
d_call: TRBD1
cdr3_aa: CASSNRGQGYEQYF
cdr3_nt: TGTGCCAGCAGCAACAGGGGGCAAGGCTACGAGCAGTACTTC

v_call: TRBV15
j_call: TRBJ2-2
clone_size: NA
d_call: NA
cdr3_aa: CATSRDRSRRELFF
cdr3_nt: TGTGCCACCAGCAGAGACAGGTCAAGGCGGGAGCTGTTTTTT

v_call: TRBV29-1
j_call: TRBJ2-7
clone_size: few
d_call: NA
cdr3_aa: CSVVVQGTYEQYF
cdr3_nt: TGCAGCGTTGTGGTGCAGGGGACCTACGAGCAGTACTTC

v_call: TRBV18
j_call: TRBJ1-2
clone_size: NA
d_call: NA
cdr3_aa: CASSLKQDSSTTTF
cdr3_nt: TGTGCCAGCTCACTAAAGCAGGACAGCTCCACAACTACCTTC

v_call: TRBV5-8
j_call: TRBJ1-4
clone_size: few
d_call: NA
cdr3_aa: CASKMGGASSNEKLFF
cdr3_nt: TGTGCCAGCAAGATGGGGGGGGCGTCATCTAATGAAAAACTGTTTTTT

v_call: TRBV9
j_call: TRBJ2-3
clone_size: few
d_call: TRBD2
cdr3_aa: CASSAGGGPDTQYF
cdr3_nt: TGTGCCAGCAGCGCTGGGGGGGGACCCGATACGCAGTATTTT

v_call: TRBV2
j_call: TRBJ2-7
clone_size: few
d_call: TRBD1
cdr3_aa: CASSPDRGRSSYEQYF
cdr3_nt: TGTGCCAGCAGTCCGGACAGGGGGCGAAGCTCCTACGAGCAGTACTTC

v_call: TRBV5-4
j_call: TRBJ2-7
clone_size: NA
d_call: TRBD1
cdr3_aa: CASSLDFGTAYEQYF
cdr3_nt: TGTGCCAGCAGCTTGGATTTCGGGACAGCCTACGAGCAGTACTTC